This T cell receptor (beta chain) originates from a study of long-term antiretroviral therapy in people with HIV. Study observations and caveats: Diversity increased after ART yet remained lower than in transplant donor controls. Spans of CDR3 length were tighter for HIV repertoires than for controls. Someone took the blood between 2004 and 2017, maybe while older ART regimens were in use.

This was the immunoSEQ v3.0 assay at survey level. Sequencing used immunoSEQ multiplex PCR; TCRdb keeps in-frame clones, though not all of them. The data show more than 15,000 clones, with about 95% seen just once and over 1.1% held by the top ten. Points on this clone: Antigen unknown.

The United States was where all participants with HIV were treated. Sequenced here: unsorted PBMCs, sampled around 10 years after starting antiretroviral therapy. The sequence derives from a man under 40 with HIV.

CDR3 residues: CASSLGSVQETQYF. In DNA form, the CDR3 reads TGCGCCAGCAGCTTGGGGAGCGTCCAAGAGACCCAGTACTTC. The V and J genes are TRBV5-1 and TRBJ2-5; no clear D gene. The germline CDR1 and CDR2 sequences are SGHRS and YFSETQ. CDR3 length equals 14 residues. Deletions cut 0 bases from V and 1 base from J, with 7 bases between.